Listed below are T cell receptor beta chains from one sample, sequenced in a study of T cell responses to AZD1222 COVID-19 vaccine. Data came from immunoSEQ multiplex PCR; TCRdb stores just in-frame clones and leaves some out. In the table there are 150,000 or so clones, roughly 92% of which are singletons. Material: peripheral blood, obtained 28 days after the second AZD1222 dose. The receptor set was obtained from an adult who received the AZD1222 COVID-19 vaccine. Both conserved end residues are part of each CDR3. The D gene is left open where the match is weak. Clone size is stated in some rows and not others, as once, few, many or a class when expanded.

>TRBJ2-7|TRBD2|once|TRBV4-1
CASSQLAGGPHEQYF
TGCGCCAGCAGCCAACTAGCGGGAGGGCCCCACGAGCAGTACTTC
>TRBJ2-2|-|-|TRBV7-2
CASSVVGGEAGELFF
TGTGCCAGCAGCGTAGTCGGGGGAGAGGCCGGGGAGCTGTTTTTT
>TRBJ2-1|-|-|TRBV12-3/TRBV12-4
CASSTRRNEQFF
TGTGCCAGCAGCACGCGGAGGAATGAGCAGTTCTTC
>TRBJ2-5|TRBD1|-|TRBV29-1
CSVERTGGYETQYF
TGCAGCGTTGAACGTACAGGGGGCTATGAGACCCAGTACTTC
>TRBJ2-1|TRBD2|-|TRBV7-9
CASRSSSGLNEQFF
TGTGCCAGCAGGTCTTCTAGCGGACTCAATGAGCAGTTCTTC
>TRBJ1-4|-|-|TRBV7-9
CASSLGDGATNEKLFF
TGTGCCAGCAGCTTAGGGGACGGTGCAACTAATGAAAAACTGTTTTTT
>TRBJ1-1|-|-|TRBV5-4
CASSLTGQGTEAFF
TGTGCCAGCAGCTTGACCGGGCAAGGAACTGAAGCTTTCTTT
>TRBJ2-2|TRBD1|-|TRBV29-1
CSPTGGDTGELFF
TGCAGCCCGACAGGGGGAGACACCGGGGAGCTGTTTTTT
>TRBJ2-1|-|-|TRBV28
CASSPIKPGLNNEQFF
TGTGCCAGCAGCCCGATCAAACCGGGACTTAACAATGAGCAGTTCTTC
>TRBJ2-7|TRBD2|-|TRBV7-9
CASSLLLAGAYEQYF
TGTGCCAGCAGCTTGCTACTAGCGGGAGCCTACGAGCAGTACTTC
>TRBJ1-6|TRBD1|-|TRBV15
CATSDRGSPLHF
TGTGCCACCAGCGACAGGGGTTCACCCCTCCACTTT
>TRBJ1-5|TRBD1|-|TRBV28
CASRETGSQPQHF
TGTGCCAGCAGGGAGACAGGGAGTCAGCCCCAGCATTTT
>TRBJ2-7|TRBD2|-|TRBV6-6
CASSRTSGRVSYEQYF
TGTGCCAGCAGTCGGACTAGCGGGAGGGTCTCCTACGAGCAGTACTTC
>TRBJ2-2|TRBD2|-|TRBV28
CASSSPRLAGGLRNTGELFF
TGTGCCAGCAGTTCACCGAGACTAGCGGGAGGCCTCAGGAACACCGGGGAGCTGTTTTTT
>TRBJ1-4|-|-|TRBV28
CASRETGINEKLFF
TGTGCCAGCAGGGAAACAGGAATCAATGAAAAACTGTTTTTT
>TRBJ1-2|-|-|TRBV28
CASSGGLDYGYTF
TGTGCCAGCAGTGGGGGCCTAGACTATGGCTACACCTTC
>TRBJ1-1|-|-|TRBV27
CASSAGMNTEAFF
TGTGCCAGCAGTGCAGGGATGAACACTGAAGCTTTCTTT
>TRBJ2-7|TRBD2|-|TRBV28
CASSTRRGLGTTYEQYF
TGTGCCAGCAGTACCAGACGAGGACTAGGTACAACCTACGAGCAGTACTTC
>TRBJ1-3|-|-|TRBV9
CASSEEYSGNTIYF
TGTGCCAGCAGTGAAGAATACTCTGGAAACACCATATATTTT
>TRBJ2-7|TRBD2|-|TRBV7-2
CASSLTSGPYEQYF
TGTGCCAGCAGCTTAACTAGCGGACCCTACGAGCAGTACTTC
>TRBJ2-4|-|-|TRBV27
CASTPGTDWNLAKNIQYF
TGTGCCAGCACCCCTGGGACGGATTGGAATCTAGCCAAAAACATTCAGTACTTC
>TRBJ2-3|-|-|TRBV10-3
CAISGSAVSTDTQYF
TGTGCCATCAGTGGATCGGCGGTAAGCACAGATACGCAGTATTTT
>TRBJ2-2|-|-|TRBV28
CASSPIIIGELFF
TGTGCCAGCAGTCCAATAATCATCGGGGAGCTGTTTTTT
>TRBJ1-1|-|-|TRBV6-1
CASSETGGGTEAFF
TGTGCCAGCAGTGAAACCGGGGGCGGCACTGAAGCTTTCTTT
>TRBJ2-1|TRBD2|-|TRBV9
CASSVSGRGGDEQFF
TGTGCCAGCAGCGTTAGCGGGAGGGGAGGAGATGAGCAGTTCTTC
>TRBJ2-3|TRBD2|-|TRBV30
CAWSLLGGSADTQYF
TGTGCCTGGAGTCTTTTGGGCGGGAGTGCAGATACGCAGTATTTT
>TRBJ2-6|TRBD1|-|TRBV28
CASSLLGTGGAGANVLTF
TGTGCCAGCAGTCTCCTAGGGACAGGGGGCGCCGGGGCCAACGTCCTGACTTTC
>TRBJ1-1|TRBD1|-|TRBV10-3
CAITAGTDNTEAFF
TGTGCCATCACAGCCGGGACAGATAACACTGAAGCTTTCTTT
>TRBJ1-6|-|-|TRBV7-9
CASSLSRNSPLHF
TGTGCCAGCAGCTTGTCTAGGAATTCACCCCTCCACTTT
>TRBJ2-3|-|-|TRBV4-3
CASSPRLIDTQYF
TGCGCCAGCAGCCCCCGTTTGATAGATACGCAGTATTTT
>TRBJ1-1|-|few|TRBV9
CASSVQGNTEAFF
TGTGCCAGCAGCGTTCAGGGTAACACTGAAGCTTTCTTT
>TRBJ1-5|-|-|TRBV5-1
CASSLGGNNQPQHF
TGCGCCAGCAGCTTGGGTGGAAACAATCAGCCCCAGCATTTT
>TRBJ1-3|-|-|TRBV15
CATSRLVINSGNTIYF
TGTGCCACCAGCAGACTTGTAATTAACTCTGGAAACACCATATATTTT
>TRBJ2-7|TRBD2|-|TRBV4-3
CASSQGLGSGRYEQYF
TGCGCCAGCAGCCAAGGGTTAGGTAGCGGGAGGTACGAGCAGTACTTC
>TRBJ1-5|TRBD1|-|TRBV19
CASSQQGVSNQPQHF
TGTGCCAGTAGTCAACAGGGGGTTAGCAATCAGCCCCAGCATTTT